This T cell receptor beta chain was identified during a study of regulatory T cells in long-lasting Graves disease. According to the study, TCR beta libraries were built with iRepertoire HTBI primers and CDR3-region Arm-PCR. Authors' methods: Identification across samples found about 65 TRBV and 15 or so TRBJ segments. TCRdb reprocessed the multiplex PCR reads with MiXCR, giving one entry per CDR3 protein. TCRdb's processing, not the authors', yielded these V and J calls. The sample carries 350,000 to 450,000 distinct CDR3 sequences, 15% recorded once. Study-level points and caveats: Patients with persistent Graves' had lower TCR diversity than newly diagnosed patients.

At least ten counts were recorded for this clonotype. Its antigen is unknown. Time point defined: newly diagnosed GD, antithyroid drugs for less than 3 months. RNA isolated from PBMCs was used to make the TCR library. These records were also assigned to another study, of T cells in Graves' hyperthyroidism and ophthalmopathy. That publication notes: Most clonotypes that expanded in the thyroid above 0.001 also showed up in blood.

This clonotype was obtained from a woman in her thirties or forties with Graves disease. The sample in question was peripheral blood mononuclear cells (PBMCs), obtained at new diagnosis, from a patient treated with antithyroid drugs.

DNA for the CDR3: TGTGCCAGCAGTCAAACTAGGGAGACCCAGTACTTC. As protein: CASSQTRETQYF. The J gene is TRBJ2-5, the V gene TRBV7-2; D possibly corresponds to TRBD2 (5 bases). This CDR3 has 12 residues. Trimming shortened V by 6 bases and J by 5 bases, and 10 bases separated the two germline ends. Germline CDR1 and CDR2: SGHTA and FQGNSA.